This TCR beta chain was documented in a study of control samples from healthy donors and cancer patients. Trimming at V came to 0 bases and at J to 8 bases, leaving 9 bases not matched to a gene. This CDR3 has 17 residues. CDR1 MGHDK and CDR2 SYGVNS come from the germline V gene. Some clones are missing from TCRdb's copy, which holds only in-frame ones; the method was immunoSEQ multiplex PCR. The sample has 110,000 to 150,000 clones, 89% seen once. The sequencing sample was made of blood. J is TRBJ2-1 and V is TRBV25-1, with 11 positions matching TRBD2. The receptor comes from a young man in good health. CDR3 in DNA: TGTGCCAGCAGTGAATATAGGCTAGCGGGAGGTAAGGATGAGCAGTTCTTC. Translating it yields CASSEYRLAGGKDEQFF.